This TCR beta chain was sequenced in a study of shared clonotypes between healthy human individuals. CD45RO-negative, CCR7-selected cells formed the naive CD8 fraction, which excluded terminally differentiated effector memory CD45RA+ cells. Assay used: immunoSEQ multiplex PCR; TCRdb lists only in-frame clones, some missing. The sample lists around 2,000,000 clones, about 95% occurring once. The sample comprised naive CD8+ T cells sorted from blood. This TCR derives from a young man in good health.

CDR3 loop: CASRISGTTGELFF. DNA for the CDR3: TGTGCCAGCAGGATTAGCGGAACAACCGGGGAGCTGTTTTTT. The J gene is TRBJ2-2, the V gene TRBV27; D may be TRBD2 (6 bases). Germline CDR1 MNHEY, CDR2 SMNVEV (reference sequence). The V end was cut by 6 bases, the J end by 5 bases, with 13 bases between. The CDR3 is made up of 14 amino acids.